This note documents a single T cell receptor beta chain sequence. This specimen belongs to a study of blood T cell repertoires in COVID-19. Across the study: The samples span acute and convalescent COVID-19 from the United States, Italy and Spain. Sources were T cells, B-cell-depleted T cells, or PBMCs; the material itself was cDNA or gDNA.

The Seattle site enrolled patients during active infection and followed them longitudinally. V lost 4 bases and J lost 5; bases outside the gene matches: 2. Germline loops: CDR1 SGHTA, CDR2 FQGTGA. The CDR3 runs 13 residues. Study processing details: Estimation of nucleated cell counts was performed using reference gene primer amplification. The protocol was immunoSEQ multiplex PCR, while the TCRdb copy is restricted to in-frame clones and leaves out a portion. V, J and clone size were drawn from that table, and D and trimming were deduced from the DNA. The data contain about 96,000 clones, 70% to 90% of them seen just once; the ten biggest clones take up 3.5% to 5%.

This clonotype was obtained from a human donor with COVID-19, enrolled during active disease. The donor label of this sample is uncertain. The sample comprised peripheral blood. The chain has TRBV7-3 and TRBJ2-7, with 10 bases lining up with TRBD1. Written as DNA, the CDR3 is TGTGCCAGCAGCTCCGGACAGGGGGACGAGCAGTACTTC. It encodes CASSSGQGDEQYF.